This TCR beta chain was observed in a study of blood T cell repertoires in COVID-19. Per germline, CDR1 SGHAT and CDR2 FQNNGV. CDR3 length: 14 amino acids. After removal of 5 bases from V and 6 bases from J, the junction contained 4 bases not matched to a gene. This table comes from immunoSEQ multiplex PCR, and its TCRdb copy is limited to in-frame clones, with some not included. Counted here are about 200,000 clones, approximately 90% occurring once; the ten biggest clones make up 5.5% to 7%. The gene calls are TRBV11-2 and TRBJ2-5; the match to TRBD2 covers 12 bases. The sequenced material came from peripheral blood. The receptor was isolated from an elderly man with acute or convalescent COVID-19. The CDR3 loop is CASSLLAGGKTQYF. As DNA, the CDR3 is TGTGCCAGCAGCCTTCTAGCGGGGGGGAAGACCCAGTACTTC.